The present T cell receptor (beta chain) was sequenced within a study of chemoradiotherapy in HPV16-positive cancers. Overall study: A couple of HPV16-positive patients' cells yielded candidate HPV-specific clones and common motifs.

Looked up from germline, CDR1 is KGHSH and CDR2 is LQKENI. The CDR3 sequence is 12 residues long. Trimming stripped 3 bases from V and 8 bases from J, with 10 bases between. To note about this clone: Its cognate antigen is unknown.

The method was immunoSEQ multiplex PCR; TCRdb's version includes in-frame clones alone and lacks a portion of them. The sample consists of around 6,000 clones, more than 85% of them appearing once. Study-level points and caveats: HPV-responsive T-cell expansion during chemoradiotherapy was linked to improved recurrence-free survival in HPV16-positive patients. Non-HPV-specific T cells did not expand in tumors during treatment, whereas candidate HPV-specific clones and E7-related motifs did.

The sequencing here drew on tumor tissue, taken from a patient who underwent chemoradiotherapy. This receptor was obtained from a human donor with HPV-associated anogenital cancer. V usage is TRBV18 and J usage is TRBJ1-1; unclear D gene. CDR3 coding DNA: TGTGCCAGCTCACCGGACCGTCGGGAAGCTTTCTTT. This gives the protein CASSPDRREAFF.